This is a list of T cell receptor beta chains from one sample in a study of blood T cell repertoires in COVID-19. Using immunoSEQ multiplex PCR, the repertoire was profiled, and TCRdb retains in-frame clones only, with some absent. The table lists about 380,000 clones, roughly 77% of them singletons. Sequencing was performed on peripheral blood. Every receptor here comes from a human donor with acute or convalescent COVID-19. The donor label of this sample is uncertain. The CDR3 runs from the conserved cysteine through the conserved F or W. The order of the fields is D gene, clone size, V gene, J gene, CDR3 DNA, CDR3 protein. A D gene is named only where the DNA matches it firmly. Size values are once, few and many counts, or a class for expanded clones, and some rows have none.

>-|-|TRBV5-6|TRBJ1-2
TGTGCCAGCAGCTGGTATAGATCCCCTAACTATGGCTACACCTTC
CASSWYRSPNYGYTF
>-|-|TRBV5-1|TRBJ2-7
TGCGCCAGCAGAGACAGTGCCTACGAGCAGTACTTC
CASRDSAYEQYF
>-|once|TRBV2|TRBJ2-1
TGTGCCAGCAGTGAAAGGGGTTTTAGCTCCTACAATGAGCAGTTCTTC
CASSERGFSSYNEQFF
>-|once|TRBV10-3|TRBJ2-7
TGTGCCATCAGCCCTCAAGGGGTCAGCGAGCAGTACTTC
CAISPQGVSEQYF
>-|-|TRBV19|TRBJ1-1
TGTGCCAGTACCTTAACGCGGGGGGTGAGGAACACTGAAGCTTTCTTT
CASTLTRGVRNTEAFF
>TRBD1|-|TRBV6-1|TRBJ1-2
TGTGCCAGCAGTGAGGGGACAGGGAACGGCTACACCTTC
CASSEGTGNGYTF
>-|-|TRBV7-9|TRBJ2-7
TGTGCCACCGCACCTTCATCGGGGACCTACGAGCAGTACTTC
CATAPSSGTYEQYF
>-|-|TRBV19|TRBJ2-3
TGTGCCAGTAGTTCGGGGCCGGGGGAGAATACGCAGTATTTT
CASSSGPGENTQYF
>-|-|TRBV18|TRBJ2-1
TGTGCCAGCTCACCACCGCCAGGGCGGTTCTTC
CASSPPPGRFF
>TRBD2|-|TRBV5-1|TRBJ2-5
TGCGCCAGCGCCAGAGGAGCGGGGGGGGAAGAGACCCAGTACTTC
CASARGAGGEETQYF
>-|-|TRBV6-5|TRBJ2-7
TGTGCCAGCAGGGCGGGACAGAGCTACGAGCAGTACTTC
CASRAGQSYEQYF
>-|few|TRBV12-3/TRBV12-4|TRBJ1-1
TGTGCCAGCAGTTCGCGGGGACTCAGTCGGGCTTTCTTT
CASSSRGLSRAFF
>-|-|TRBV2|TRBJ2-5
TGTGCCAGCAGTGAAGGCGGAGCGCCTGAGACCCAGTACTTC
CASSEGGAPETQYF
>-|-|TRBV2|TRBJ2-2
TGTGCCAGCAGTGACAGGGGGGTCGGGGAGCTGTTTTTT
CASSDRGVGELFF
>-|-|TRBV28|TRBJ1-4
TGTGCCAGCAGTCGTGACGGACTTAATAATGAAAAACTGTTTTTT
CASSRDGLNNEKLFF
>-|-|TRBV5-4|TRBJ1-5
TGTGCCAGCAGCTTGGCTCGGGAGGGGAGGAATCAGCCCCAGCATTTT
CASSLAREGRNQPQHF
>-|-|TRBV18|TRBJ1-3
TGTGCCAGCTCACCACCGGGGAGAAACTCTGGAAACACCATATATTTT
CASSPPGRNSGNTIYF
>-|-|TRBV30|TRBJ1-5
TGTGCCCCACCGGGGGGAGGGAGCAATCAGCCCCAGCATTTT
CAPPGGGSNQPQHF
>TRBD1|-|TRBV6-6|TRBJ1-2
TGTGCCAGCAAACCCGGACAGGGAACTCACTATGGCTACACCTTC
CASKPGQGTHYGYTF
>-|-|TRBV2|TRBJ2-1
TGTGCCAGCAGCTCGGGAGTAGAGGGTAGTGAGCAGTTCTTC
CASSSGVEGSEQFF
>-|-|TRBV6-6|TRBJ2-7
TGTGCCAGCAGTTATGAGGGAGTCTTAACCTACGAGCAGTACTTC
CASSYEGVLTYEQYF
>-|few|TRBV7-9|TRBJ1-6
TGTGCCAGCAGCCTAGGACACAATAATTCACCCCTCCACTTT
CASSLGHNNSPLHF
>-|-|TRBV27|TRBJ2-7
TGTGCCAGCAGTTTATCTCGCGGGGCCACCTACGAGCAGTACTTC
CASSLSRGATYEQYF
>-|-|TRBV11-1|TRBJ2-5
TGTGCCAGCAGCTCATGGGTCGGACACAACCAAGAGACCCAGTACTTC
CASSSWVGHNQETQYF
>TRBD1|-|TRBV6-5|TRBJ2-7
TGTGCCAGCAGCTTACAACAGGGGGGTCGCGAGCAGTACTTC
CASSLQQGGREQYF
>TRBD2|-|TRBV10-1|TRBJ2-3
TGCGCCAGCAGTGGGCCGGGACTAGCGGGATCAGATACGCAGTATTTT
CASSGPGLAGSDTQYF
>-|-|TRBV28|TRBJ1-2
TGTGCCAGCAGGGTGATAGCTTCAAGCGATGGCTACACCTTC
CASRVIASSDGYTF
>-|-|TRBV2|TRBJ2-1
TGTGCCAGCAGTGAGGAGGGGGGGTCCGACAATGAGCAGTTCTTC
CASSEEGGSDNEQFF
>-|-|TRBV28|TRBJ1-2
TGTGCCAGCAGTTTACCAGGGGTGGACGGCTACACCTTC
CASSLPGVDGYTF
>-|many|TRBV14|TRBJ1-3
TGTGCCAGCAAGAGACACTCTGGAAACACCATATATTTT
CASKRHSGNTIYF
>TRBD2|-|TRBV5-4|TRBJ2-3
TGTGCCAGCAGCTTGGCCAACCTAGCGGGGGTACCTTCCTTGGGGGATACGCAGTATTTT
CASSLANLAGVPSLGDTQYF
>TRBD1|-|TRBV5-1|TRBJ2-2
TGCGCCAGCAGAGAATGGACAGGGGCGGTCTCCGGGGAGCTGTTTTTT
CASREWTGAVSGELFF
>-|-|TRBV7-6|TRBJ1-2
TGTGCCAGCAGCTTGCATGGAAGTGGGAGTGGCTACACCTTC
CASSLHGSGSGYTF
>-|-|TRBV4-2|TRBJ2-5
TGTGCCAGCAGCCAAAGTACAGTACAAGAGACCCAGTACTTC
CASSQSTVQETQYF
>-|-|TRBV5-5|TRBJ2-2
TGTGCCAGCAGTACCGGGACAACGAACACCGGGGAGCTGTTTTTT
CASSTGTTNTGELFF
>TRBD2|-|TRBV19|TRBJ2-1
TGTGCCAGTAGTCCGAAACTAGCGGGAGCCAGTGAGCAGTTCTTC
CASSPKLAGASEQFF
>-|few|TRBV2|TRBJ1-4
TGTGCCAGCCACCTAGCAACTAATGAAAAACTGTTTTTT
CASHLATNEKLFF
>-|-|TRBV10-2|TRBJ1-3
TGCGCCAGCAGTGAGGCCCAGGGAAGAGTAAGGGGAAACACCATATATTTT
CASSEAQGRVRGNTIYF
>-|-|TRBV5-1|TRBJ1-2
TGCGCCAGCAAGGGGGATGGCTACACCTTC
CASKGDGYTF
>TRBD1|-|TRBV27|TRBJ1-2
TGTGCCAGCAGTTTGCTTAAGACAGGGGGCGCCAACTATGGCTACACCTTC
CASSLLKTGGANYGYTF
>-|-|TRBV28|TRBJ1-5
TGTGCCAGCAGTGGAAGTACAGGGCCCTATAGCAATCAGCCCCAGCATTTT
CASSGSTGPYSNQPQHF
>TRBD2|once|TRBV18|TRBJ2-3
TGTGCCAGCTCACCCAGGGGACTAGCGGGAGCGACAGATACGCAGTATTTT
CASSPRGLAGATDTQYF
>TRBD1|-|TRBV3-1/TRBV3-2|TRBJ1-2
TGTGCCAGCAGCCGGACAGGGGGCGATGGCTACACCTTC
CASSRTGGDGYTF
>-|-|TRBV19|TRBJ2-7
TGTGCCAGTAGTATAACTGGGCCGAGCTCCTACGAGCAGTACTTC
CASSITGPSSYEQYF
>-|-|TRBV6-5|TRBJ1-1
TGTGCCAGCAGTTGGGACATTGGGAACACTGAAGCTTTCTTT
CASSWDIGNTEAFF
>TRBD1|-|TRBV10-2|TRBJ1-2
TGCGCCAGCAGTACCGACAGGGTGGGAGGCTACACCTTC
CASSTDRVGGYTF
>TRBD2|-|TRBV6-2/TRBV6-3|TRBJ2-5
TGTGCCAGCAGTTACCTGCTAGCGGGAGGTAGCGAGACCCAGTACTTC
CASSYLLAGGSETQYF
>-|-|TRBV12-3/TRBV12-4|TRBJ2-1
TGTGCCAGCAGTTTTTCCCTCAATGAGCAGTTCTTC
CASSFSLNEQFF
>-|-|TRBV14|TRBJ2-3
TGTGCCAGCAGCCCCGCGTGGGATACGCAGTATTTT
CASSPAWDTQYF
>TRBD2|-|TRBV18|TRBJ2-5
TGTGCCAGCTCACCTGGACTAGCAGCTCAAGAGACCCAGTACTTC
CASSPGLAAQETQYF
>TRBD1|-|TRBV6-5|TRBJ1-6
TGTGCCAGCCCTGGGACAGGGGATAATTCACCCCTCCACTTT
CASPGTGDNSPLHF